A single sample gave rise to the 3 T cell receptor beta chains below, sequenced in a study of T cells in Graves' hyperthyroidism and ophthalmopathy. RNA transcripts gave rise to amplified TCR beta CDR3 regions. The HTBI primer set drove a first-round RT-PCR of the TCR CDR3. Using its own MiXCR run on the multiplex PCR reads, TCRdb lists one record per CDR3 protein. Found here are about 400,000 distinct CDR3 sequences, more than 13% of them singletons; the top ten hold 30% to 35%. Sequencing was done on a sample of blood. These receptors were obtained from a woman aged 25 to 39 with Graves' hyperthyroidism.

This clonotype was detected many times. This chain uses TRBV30 with TRBJ1-2, with 7 bases identical to TRBD1. Germline loops: CDR1 GTSNPN, CDR2 SVGIG (reference sequence). This CDR3 is built from 13 residues. Germline trimming cut 3 bases from V and 2 bases from J; bases unmatched to any gene: 3. The CDR3 region has the DNA TGTGCCTGGAGGGGGACAGTAAACTATGGCTACACCTTC. Translated, it gives CAWRGTVNYGYTF. The full variable domain, its missing parts supplied by reference TRBV30 and TRBJ1-2, is SQTIHQWPATLVQPVGSPLSLECTVEGTSNPNLYWYRQAAGRGLQLLFYSVGIGQISSEVPQNLSASRPQDRQFILSSKKLLLSDSGFYLCAWRGTVNYGYTFGSGTRLTVV.

The chain uses TRBV12-3 or TRBV12-4 and TRBJ1-6; tentative D call: TRBD1 (6 bases). The CDR3 totals 17 residues. The V end lost 1 base, the J end lost 10 bases, and 20 bases lay between the germline ends. CDR3 sequence (DNA): TGTGCCAGCAGTTTAGAAGGATTTAGGTGGACAGCATCACCCCTCCACTTT. It codes for CASSLEGFRWTASPLHF.

At least ten counts were recorded for this clonotype. The chain recombines TRBV20-1 with TRBJ1-5; D is undetermined. Between the trimmed V and J ends, which lost 6 bases and 3 bases, there was a span of 9 bases. The CDR3 spans 12 residues. Looked up from germline, CDR1 is DFQATT and CDR2 is SNEGSKA (reference sequence). CDR3 protein: CSAQRHNQPQHF. CDR3 DNA: TGCAGTGCCCAAAGACACAATCAGCCCCAGCATTTT.